A single sample is the source of the 22 T cell receptor beta chains below, sequenced in a study of post-analysis software for immune sequencing data. Incorporated into the TCR beta cDNA libraries were unique molecular identifiers, which served to reduce PCR and sequencing biases. TCRdb processed the PCR reads anew with MiXCR; each CDR3 protein has one entry. The repertoire includes 350,000 to 450,000 distinct CDR3 sequences, roughly 40% of them detected once, and approximately 7.6% sits in the top ten. Antigens of these TCRs are unknown. Study-level points and caveats: There were five or six TRBV segments more frequent in patients than controls, and TRBV5-6, TRBV5-1 and TRBV20-1 were among them.

The sequenced material came from blood. The receptors originated from a girl aged 2-10 years with multiple sclerosis.

V gene TRBV7-9 combines with J gene TRBJ2-3, with D perhaps TRBD1 (5 bases). Between the trimmed V and J ends, which lost 5 bases and 1 base, there was a span of 13 bases. Germline V gives CDR1 SEHNR, CDR2 FQNEAQ (reference sequence). This CDR3 contains 15 residues. In DNA form, the CDR3 reads TGTGCCAGCAGCCGCCAGCAGGGTGGCACAGATACGCAGTATTTT. Its protein is CASSRQQGGTDTQYF. The complete variable domain, with remaining parts taken from reference TRBV7-9 and TRBJ2-3, reads DTGVSQNPRHKITKRGQNVTFRCDPISEHNRLYWYRQTLGQGPEFLTYFQNEAQLEKSRLLSDRFSAERPKGSFSTLEIQRTEQGDSAMYLCASSRQQGGTDTQYFGPGTRLTVL.

This clonotype was seen only a few times. This chain connects TRBV20-1 to TRBJ2-7; TRBD1 agrees at 8 bases. Germline V gene lookup returns CDR1 DFQATT and CDR2 SNEGSKA (reference sequence). The CDR3 is made up of 12 amino acids. The junction had 5 bases not matched to a gene; V was cut back by 7 bases and J by 3 bases. In nucleotides, the CDR3 is TGCAGTGGACTCAGGGGGCGCTACGAGCAGTACTTC. Translation gives CSGLRGRYEQYF.

This clonotype was found a few times. The rearrangement uses TRBV28 and TRBJ2-5, with a weak D call TRBD2 (6 bases). The CDR3 consists of 16 residues. V was trimmed by 3 bases and J by 5 bases, leaving 19 bases between them. Germline values: CDR1 MDHEN, CDR2 SYDVKM. The CDR3 nucleotides read TGTGCCAGCAGTTTCCCGCGTGGAGGGTTGATGGAGACCCAGTACTTC. It specifies CASSFPRGGLMETQYF.

This clonotype was counted only a few times. This rearrangement joins TRBV3-1 to TRBJ1-2; 7 nucleotides line up with TRBD1. V lost 4 bases to trimming and J lost 0 bases; unmatched junction nucleotides: 17. This CDR3 contains 19 residues. CDR1 is LGHDT and CDR2 is YNNKEL in the germline V gene (reference sequence). In DNA, the CDR3 is TGTGCCAGCAGCCCCCCCGCAGACAGGGATGTCTACGCTAACTATGGCTACACCTTC. Its protein is CASSPPADRDVYANYGYTF.

The chain is built from TRBV4-1 and TRBJ2-7, with D possibly TRBD1 on 6 matching bases. CDR1 is MGHRA, CDR2 YSYEKL, per germline. Trimming took 0 bases from V and 6 from J, leaving 18 bases between them. This CDR3 contains 16 residues. The CDR3 nucleotides read TGCGCCAGCAGCCAAGATAGAGGACAGATTAGTGGCGAGCAGTACTTC. Translated: CASSQDRGQISGEQYF.

The chain employs TRBV7-2 and TRBJ2-1; D not certain. Germline CDR1 is SGHTA and CDR2 is FQGNSA. V lost 1 base and J 10 bases, leaving 11 bases between the germline ends. This CDR3 contains 13 residues. CDR3 sequence reads: CASSLEVRREQFF. The CDR3 DNA follows: TGTGCCAGCAGCTTAGAGGTCCGGCGGGAGCAGTTCTTC. The full variable domain, completed using reference TRBV7-2 and TRBJ2-1, is GAGVSQSPSNKVTEKGKDVELRCDPISGHTALYWYRQSLGQGLEFLIYFQGNSAPDKSGLPSDRFSAERTGGSVSTLTIQRTQQEDSAVYLCASSLEVRREQFFGPGTRLTVL.

V gene TRBV29-1 combines with J gene TRBJ1-4, with D tentatively TRBD1 (5 bases). Trimming removed 7 bases from V and 4 bases from J, with 16 bases in between. The CDR3 loop spans 14 amino acids. Germline V lookup: CDR1 SQVTM, CDR2 ANQGSEA. The CDR3, as DNA: TGCAGCGCGACCCGAGGGGCTTATAATGAAAAACTGTTTTTT. Protein sequence: CSATRGAYNEKLFF.

Notes on this clonotype: One base away lies a much larger clone, so this may be a sequencing read error. This chain joins TRBV7-2 and TRBJ1-2; no clear D. The CDR3 runs 17 residues. Trimming took off 1 base at V and 3 bases at J, with 18 bases between the two ends. CDR1 SGHTA and CDR2 FQGNSA come from the germline V gene. The CDR3 DNA follows: TGTGCCAGCAGCTTAGTGGGCGCTGGACGGGCACACTATGGCTACACCTTC. The encoded protein is CASSLVGAGRAHYGYTF.

This sequence joins TRBV12-3 or TRBV12-4 and TRBJ2-7, with 9 bases lining up with TRBD1. The CDR3 covers 13 residues. The J segment lost 5 bases and the V segment lost 6 bases, leaving 5 bases of the junction unmatched. The chain's CDR3 is CASRGDRDDEQYF. In DNA form, the CDR3 reads TGTGCCAGCAGGGGGGACAGGGATGACGAGCAGTACTTC.

The sample holds many counts of this clonotype. This sequence joins TRBV6-5 and TRBJ2-5; perhaps D is TRBD1 or TRBD2 (6 bases each). The CDR3 has 15 residues. Germline CDR1 reads MNHEY; CDR2 reads SVGAGI. Between the trimmed V and J ends, which lost 6 bases and 1 base, there was a span of 15 bases. CDR3 in DNA: TGTGCCAGCAGACAACGGGGGCTCTCCCAAGAGACCCAGTACTTC. As protein: CASRQRGLSQETQYF.

J is TRBJ2-1 and V is TRBV7-3; the D is unclear. Trimming took off 1 base at V and 12 bases at J, with 19 bases between the two ends. Looked up from germline, CDR1 is SGHTA and CDR2 is FQGTGA. The CDR3 is made up of 15 amino acids. The CDR3 loop is CASSLRAGYSDGQFF. The DNA for the CDR3 is TGTGCCAGCAGCTTAAGGGCAGGATATAGTGACGGGCAGTTCTTC.

V gene TRBV29-1 combines with J gene TRBJ2-7; a weak D match, TRBD1 (5 bases). Germline V gene lookup returns CDR1 SQVTM and CDR2 ANQGSEA. The V end lost 6 bases, the J end lost 2 bases, and 14 bases lay between the germline ends. CDR3 length: 13 amino acids. The CDR3 loop reads CSVTTWGTYEQYF. The CDR3 DNA reads TGCAGCGTCACGACTTGGGGCACCTACGAGCAGTACTTC.

This clonotype has just a few counts. The V and J genes are TRBV12-3 or TRBV12-4 and TRBJ2-1; D unclear. This CDR3 comprises 13 residues. Trimming took off 5 bases at V and 5 bases at J, with 10 bases between the two ends. This CDR3 reads CASSPDGHNEQFF. DNA for the CDR3: TGTGCCAGCAGTCCCGACGGACACAATGAGCAGTTCTTC.

DNA for the CDR3: TGCGCCAGCAGCTTGGGCACCAACTCCTACGAGCAGTACTTC. Translation: CASSLGTNSYEQYF. The chain joins TRBV5-1 to TRBJ2-7; D remains unclear. The V and J ends lost 0 bases and 0 bases respectively, with 7 bases between them. Per germline, CDR1 SGHRS and CDR2 YFSETQ. The CDR3 is 14 residues long.

Only a few counts were recorded for this clonotype. V gene TRBV29-1 combines with J gene TRBJ1-5, with a weak D call TRBD1 (6 bases). Trimming removed 4 bases at V and 6 bases at J, with 13 bases between. The length of the CDR3 is 13 residues. The V gene's germline CDR1 is SQVTM and CDR2 ANQGSEA. CDR3 amino acids: CSVGGGLTQPQHF. Written as DNA, the CDR3 is TGCAGCGTTGGGGGGGGCCTAACTCAGCCCCAGCATTTT.

A few counts support this clonotype. The CDR3 is CASSRGSGDSYNEQFF. CDR3 DNA: TGTGCCAGCAGTCGGGGCTCAGGAGACTCCTACAATGAGCAGTTCTTC. This sequence joins TRBV7-2 and TRBJ2-1; tentatively, D is TRBD1 or TRBD2 (5 bases each). Germline V CDR1 and CDR2: SGHTA, FQGNSA. V was clipped by 6 bases and J by 0 bases, with 15 bases between them. The CDR3 is made up of 16 amino acids.

The V call is TRBV4-3, the J call TRBJ2-7; 7 nucleotides align to TRBD1. Germline V gene lookup returns CDR1 LGHNA and CDR2 YSLEER. The V and J ends lost 3 bases and 2 bases, in that order; junction bases with no gene match: 7. This CDR3 region has 15 residues. The CDR3 here is CASSQGTEFPYEQYF. The DNA of the CDR3 is TGCGCCAGCAGCCAGGGGACAGAATTCCCCTACGAGCAGTACTTC.

This sequence joins TRBV12-3 or TRBV12-4 and TRBJ2-3; 10 bases agree with TRBD1. J lost 3 bases, V lost 6 bases, and 6 bases had no gene match. The CDR3 runs to 15 residues. The CDR3 here is CASSFGTGVTDTQYF. The CDR3 DNA follows: TGTGCCAGCAGCTTCGGGACAGGGGTGACAGATACGCAGTATTTT.

V is TRBV7-9 and J is TRBJ2-7; TRBD2 matches at 12 bases. From germline, CDR1 is SEHNR and CDR2 FQNEAQ (reference sequence). CDR3 length: 15 residues. With V trimmed by 7 bases and J by 6 bases, 10 bases remained unmatched. The CDR3 protein is CASTPGLAGGTEQYF. The CDR3 DNA is TGTGCCAGCACTCCAGGGCTAGCGGGAGGGACCGAGCAGTACTTC.

The V gene is TRBV9, the J gene TRBJ2-7; TRBD1 matches 7 bases. TRBJ2-5 explains the end of the DNA better; the J call may be wrong. This CDR3 has 17 amino acids. Germline values: CDR1 SGDLS, CDR2 YYNGEE. The CDR3 coding sequence is TGTGCCAGCAGCGGGAAATCCCCGGGGACAGTTAAAGAGACCCAGTACTTC. Its translation is CASSGKSPGTVKETQYF.

The chain joins TRBV12-3 or TRBV12-4 to TRBJ2-1, with a possible D match to TRBD2 (5 bases). Trimming stripped 1 base from V and 9 bases from J, with 13 bases between. This CDR3 has 14 residues. Here the CDR3 reads CASSLGARAGEQFF. The CDR3 DNA reads TGTGCCAGCAGTTTAGGGGCGAGGGCAGGTGAGCAGTTCTTC.

The chain employs TRBV10-3 and TRBJ2-1; TRBD2 agrees at 7 bases. From germline, CDR1 is ENHRY and CDR2 SYGVKD. V lost 0 bases and J lost 2; bases outside the gene matches: 10. CDR3 length equals 18 residues. In DNA, the CDR3 is TGTGCCATCAGTGAGTCGGTTAGAAGCGGGGCTGCCTACAATGAGCAGTTCTTC. This sequence encodes CAISESVRSGAAYNEQFF.